Shown below are 9 T cell receptor beta chains from a single sample sequenced in a study of shared clonotypes between healthy human individuals. The repertoire was sequenced with immunoSEQ multiplex PCR; TCRdb's copy has only in-frame clones and lacks some. Altogether approximately 600,000 clones are present, 85% to 95% being singletons, with the ten largest covering over 0.095%. Terminally differentiated effector memory CD45RA+ cells were excluded from the naive CD8 cells, which were CD45RO-negative and positively selected for CCR7. Sequenced: naive CD8+ T cells sorted from blood. Receptor source: a woman under 40 in good health.

This chain connects TRBV7-8 to TRBJ2-6; D remains ambiguous. Trimming pared 3 bases from V and 1 base from J, leaving 1 base between. The germline V gene has CDR1 SGHVS and CDR2 FQNEAQ. CDR3 length: 13 residues. Written as DNA, the CDR3 is TGTGCCAGCAGCTTTTCTGGGGCCAACGTCCTGACTTTC. Its translation: CASSFSGANVLTF.

This chain joins TRBV2 and TRBJ2-1; D gene unclear. The CDR3 covers 13 residues. V lost 6 bases to trimming and J lost 5 bases, with 11 bases between them. CDR1 is SNHLY, CDR2 FYNNEI, per germline. CDR3 sequence: CASRKIPNNEQFF. CDR3 sequence (DNA): TGTGCCAGCAGGAAAATCCCTAACAATGAGCAGTTCTTC.

This chain connects TRBV29-1 to TRBJ2-7, with D perhaps being TRBD1 or TRBD2 (6 bases each). The CDR3 spans 13 residues. Deletions cut 3 bases from V and 5 bases from J, with 14 bases between. CDR1 and CDR2 (germline): SQVTM, ANQGSEA. The DNA of the CDR3 is TGCAGCGTTGACCCCGGGGGCTACAACGAGCAGTACTTC. Translated: CSVDPGGYNEQYF.

V is TRBV4-1 and J is TRBJ2-7; no clear D. There are 16 residues in the CDR3. The germline CDR1 and CDR2 sequences are MGHRA and YSYEKL. V lost 4 bases and J lost 2, with 18 bases in between. CDR3 amino acids: CASSLTDGALAYEQYF. The CDR3 bases are TGCGCCAGCAGCCTAACGGACGGAGCCCTCGCCTACGAGCAGTACTTC.

The chain is built from TRBV10-2 and TRBJ2-1; 12 bases align to TRBD2. Germline loops: CDR1 WSHSY, CDR2 SAAADI. The CDR3 length is 15 residues. V shed 3 bases and J 10 bases; nucleotides not matched to a gene: 7. The CDR3 is CASSDHGLAGSEQFF. The DNA for the CDR3 is TGCGCCAGCAGTGACCATGGACTAGCGGGAAGCGAGCAGTTCTTC.

The V gene is TRBV13, the J gene TRBJ2-7; perhaps D is TRBD1 or TRBD2 (7 bases each). CDR3 length: 15 residues. Germline lookup yields CDR1 PRHDT and CDR2 FYEKMQ (reference sequence). V was trimmed by 3 bases and J by 2 bases, leaving 14 bases between them. The CDR3 loop reads CASSFRGTTAYEQYF. DNA of the CDR3: TGTGCCAGCAGCTTCAGGGGGACTACCGCCTACGAGCAGTACTTC. The full variable domain, completed using reference TRBV13 and TRBJ2-7, is AAGVIQSPRHLIKEKRETATLKCYPIPRHDTVYWYQQGPGQDPQFLISFYEKMQSDKGSIPDRFSAQQFSDYHSELNMSSLELGDSALYFCASSFRGTTAYEQYFGPGTRLTVT.

The CDR3 DNA follows: TGTGCCAGCAGTTATTTCGGTGGGAGCACAGATACGCAGTATTTT. Protein sequence: CASSYFGGSTDTQYF. The chain links TRBV6-5 to TRBJ2-3; D gene ambiguous. Trimming removed 3 bases at V and 0 bases at J, with 10 bases between. This CDR3 contains 15 residues. Germline CDR1 is MNHEY and CDR2 is SVGAGI.

V usage is TRBV5-4 and J usage is TRBJ2-7; TRBD2 matches at 11 bases. CDR3 length: 13 residues. Germline-derived CDR1 and CDR2 are SGHNT and YYREEE (reference sequence). With 10 bases clipped from V and 1 base from J, the junction kept 4 bases outside the gene matches. The CDR3 nucleotides are TGTGCCGCGGGGACTAGCGGTTCCTACGAGCAGTACTTC. Amino acid sequence: CAAGTSGSYEQYF.

As for this clone: Its ends do not fully match the called genes, so a read error is possible. The rearrangement uses TRBV9 and TRBJ2-3, with D hard to call. The CDR3 extends over 13 amino acids. Per the germline V gene, CDR1 is SGDLS and CDR2 is YYNGEE. The CDR3 protein is CASSSQSTNTQYF. In DNA form, the CDR3 reads TGTGCCAGCAGCTCCCAAAGCACAAATACGCAGTATTTT.